A single T cell receptor beta chain is shown here with its context. Study processing details: How many nucleated cells were present was estimated from reference gene primer amplification. The assay was immunoSEQ multiplex PCR, and TCRdb's table has in-frame clones only and misses some. V, J and clone size derive from that table, while D and trimming were established from the DNA sequence. The sample consists of some 200,000 clones, about nine tenths of them appearing once. The data are from a study of blood T cell repertoires in COVID-19. What was sequenced was peripheral blood. The sequence was obtained from a man in his 70s with acute or convalescent COVID-19.

DNA of the CDR3: TGTGCCAGCAGCCACGGGGCGGGAGCAAGCTCCTACGAGCAGTACTTC. This sequence encodes CASSHGAGASSYEQYF. This chain joins TRBV3-1 (or the pseudogene TRBV3-2) and TRBJ2-7, with TRBD2 matching 7 bases. Trimming took 3 bases from V and 0 from J; bases not matched to a gene: 8. In germline, CDR1 is LGHDT, CDR2 YNNKEL (reference sequence). The CDR3 spans 16 residues.